This TCR beta chain was found in a study of T cell repertoires in cytomegalovirus infection. Study in general: HLA-B-restricted CMV epitopes that are well studied were used alongside recently identified HLA-C-restricted ones. CMV infection plus the matching HLA type was flagged by public TCR beta signatures.

General observations from the study: Adding up the frequency of public TCR beta families identified people who carried CMV plus the relevant HLA. It was HLA-C-restricted CMV-specific TCR beta clonotypes that dominated the response ex vivo.

As concerns this clonotype: Its antigen is currently unknown.

Germline V gene lookup returns CDR1 DFQATT and CDR2 SNEGSKA (reference sequence). The CDR3 covers 17 residues. Trimming took 5 bases from V and 0 from J; bases not matched to a gene: 14. TCRdb re-called the reads with MiXCR, one entry per CDR3 protein. The sample comprises fewer than 850,000 distinct CDR3 sequences, 29% of which are singletons, and around 13% rests with the top ten. The material sequenced was cultured CD8+ T cells from PBMCs, taken from culture after CMV antigen stimulation. The clonotype originates from a human donor in good health (CMV status not recorded). Some clones in this sample may be carry-over from other donors' samples. The chain carries TRBV20-1 and TRBJ2-3; 7 nucleotides align to TRBD2. CDR3 in amino acids: CSAPSAGVHPSTDTQYF. DNA for the CDR3: TGCAGTGCTCCTTCCGCGGGGGTACATCCTAGCACAGATACGCAGTATTTT.